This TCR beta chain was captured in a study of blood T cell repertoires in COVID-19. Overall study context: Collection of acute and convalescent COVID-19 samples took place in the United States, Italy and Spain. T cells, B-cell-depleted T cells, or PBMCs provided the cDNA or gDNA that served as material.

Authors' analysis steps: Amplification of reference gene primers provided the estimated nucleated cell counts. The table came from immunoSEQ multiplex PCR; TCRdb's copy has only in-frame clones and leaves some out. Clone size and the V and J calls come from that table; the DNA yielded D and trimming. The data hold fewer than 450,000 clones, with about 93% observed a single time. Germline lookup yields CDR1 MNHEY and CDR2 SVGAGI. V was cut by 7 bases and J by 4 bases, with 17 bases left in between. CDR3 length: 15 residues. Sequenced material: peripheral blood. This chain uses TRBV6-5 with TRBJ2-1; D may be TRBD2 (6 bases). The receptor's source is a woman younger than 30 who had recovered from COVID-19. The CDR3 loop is CASTLHRRGYNEQFF. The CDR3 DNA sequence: TGTGCCAGCACCCTTCACCGGAGGGGATACAATGAGCAGTTCTTC.